This is a list of T cell receptor beta chains from one sample in a study of T-cell reconstitution after alpha-beta-depleted transplantation in children. TCRdb used MiXCR to reprocess the PCR reads, holding one entry per CDR3 protein. Altogether 580,000 or so distinct CDR3 sequences are present, about 21% being singletons, with the ten largest covering 11% to 15%. This specimen was PBMCs, mostly from graft donor cells, taken 360 days after TCRalphabeta/CD19-depleted stem cell transplant. These receptors all come from a boy under two years old who had a stem cell transplant for acute myeloid leukemia, so the T cells may come from the graft donor. Each CDR3 is given without its conserved first and last residue.

V gene	J gene	CDR3 protein
TRBV20-1	TRBJ2-6	SARNRGPFASGANVLT
TRBV14	TRBJ1-1	ASSQLGLNTEAF
TRBV21-1	TRBJ1-1	ADPGGLNTEAF
TRBV6-1	TRBJ1-5	ASRRTRGNQPQH
TRBV14	TRBJ1-2	ASSQDWAAPYGYT
TRBV4-3	TRBJ2-1	ASSQGRGFSGENNEQF
TRBV20-1	TRBJ1-1	SASRGRANTEAF
TRBV12-3/TRBV12-4	TRBJ1-1	ASSSRTEAF
TRBV5-1	TRBJ2-1	ASSPGQGYQQF
TRBV6-5	TRBJ2-5	ASSYLPGLIPETQY
TRBV4-1	TRBJ1-6	ASSQDPRGKLDSPLH
TRBV11-3	TRBJ1-2	ASSPFAHRLQYGYT
TRBV2	TRBJ2-3	ASSPDLGTDTQY
TRBV3-1	TRBJ2-4	ASSKRERKNIQY
TRBV18	TRBJ2-1	ASSPGSSSYNEQF
TRBV15	TRBJ2-5	ATSRVNVGETQY
TRBV29-1	TRBJ1-1	SVTKGGNTEAF
TRBV4-3	TRBJ2-5	ASSHSPGLAGGQETQY
TRBV29-1	TRBJ1-2	TSRGRINGYT
TRBV18	TRBJ2-7	ASSPLEDSYEQY
TRBV28	TRBJ2-2	ASTDRVSGELF
TRBV16	TRBJ2-7	ASSPSGTSGYEQY
TRBV7-9	TRBJ2-7	ASSLTGTAPYYEQY
TRBV7-9	TRBJ2-7	ASSLDIYEQY
TRBV12-3/TRBV12-4	TRBJ2-1	ASSLEGRYNEQF
TRBV20-1	TRBJ2-3	SARGLAGGVDTQY
TRBV6-2/TRBV6-3	TRBJ2-7	ASSQDRGRYEQY
TRBV5-1	TRBJ2-3	ASSLGLASFTDTQY
TRBV29-1	TRBJ2-5	SVRTRVQETQY
TRBV29-1	TRBJ1-2	SVVGASNYGYT
TRBV10-2	TRBJ2-7	ASSQQRYYEQY
TRBV6-1	TRBJ1-1	ASKKGHGGTEAF
TRBV2	TRBJ2-1	ASNRGPSYNEQF
TRBV12-3/TRBV12-4	TRBJ2-5	ASRTSGGAPRTQY
TRBV5-1	TRBJ2-3	ASSSGLWTGGSTDTQY
TRBV21-1	TRBJ1-1	ASSKAKLKDEAF
TRBV7-9	TRBJ2-5	ASSPLSRETQY
TRBV12-3/TRBV12-4	TRBJ1-2	ASSLGAGDGYT
TRBV29-1	TRBJ2-5	SVDRQGGTQY
TRBV12-3/TRBV12-4	TRBJ2-2	ASSPRIGRADTGELF
TRBV20-1	TRBJ2-4	SASRGSILLAKNIQY
TRBV11-2	TRBJ1-6	ASSLSVRVNSPLH
TRBV12-3/TRBV12-4	TRBJ2-3	ASSHGRGGWSQY
TRBV2	TRBJ1-6	ASRTTQGAEGSPLH
TRBV24-1	TRBJ2-1	ATSDPRGEGNEQF
TRBV15	TRBJ2-1	ATSPRGSEQF
TRBV20-1	TRBJ1-1	SGFRGQGLVYEAF
TRBV20-1	TRBJ2-5	CGQASGVPLRTQETQY
TRBV7-9	TRBJ2-7	ASSYTQVPYEQY
TRBV12-3/TRBV12-4	TRBJ1-1	ASSFRLEGLNTEAF
TRBV28	TRBJ2-1	ASSLLAVSYNEQF
TRBV29-1	TRBJ1-3	SATRGSGNTIY